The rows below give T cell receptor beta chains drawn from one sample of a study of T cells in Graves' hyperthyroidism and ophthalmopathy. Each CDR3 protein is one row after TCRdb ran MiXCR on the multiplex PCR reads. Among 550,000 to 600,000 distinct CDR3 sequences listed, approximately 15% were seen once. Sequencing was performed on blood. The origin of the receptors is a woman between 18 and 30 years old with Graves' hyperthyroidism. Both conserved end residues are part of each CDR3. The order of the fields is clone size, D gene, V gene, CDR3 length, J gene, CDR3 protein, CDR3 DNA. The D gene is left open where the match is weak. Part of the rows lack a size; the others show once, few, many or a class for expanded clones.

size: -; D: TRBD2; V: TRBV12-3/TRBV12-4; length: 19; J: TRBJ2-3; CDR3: CASSLGTSGGTTLTDTQYF; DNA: TGTGCCAGCAGCCTCGGGACTAGCGGGGGGACAACCCTCACAGATACGCAGTATTTT
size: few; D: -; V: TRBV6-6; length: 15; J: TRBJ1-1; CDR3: CASSYAGRMNTEAFF; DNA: TGTGCCAGCAGTTACGCGGGACGGATGAACACTGAAGCTTTCTTT
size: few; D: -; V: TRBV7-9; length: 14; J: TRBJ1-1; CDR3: CASSSDTSGTEAFF; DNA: TGTGCCAGCAGCTCGGACACTAGCGGGACTGAAGCTTTCTTT
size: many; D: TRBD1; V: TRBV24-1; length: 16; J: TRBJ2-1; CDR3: CATSDPTGSSYNEQFF; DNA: TGTGCCACCAGTGACCCGACAGGGAGCTCCTACAATGAGCAGTTCTTC
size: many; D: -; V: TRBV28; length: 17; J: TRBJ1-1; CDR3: CASRPVFRGGVNTEAFF; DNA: TGTGCCAGCAGGCCAGTTTTTAGGGGGGGCGTGAACACTGAAGCTTTCTTT
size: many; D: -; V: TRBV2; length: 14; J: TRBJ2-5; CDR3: CASTQGRVKETQYF; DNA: TGTGCCAGCACCCAGGGACGGGTTAAGGAGACCCAGTACTTC
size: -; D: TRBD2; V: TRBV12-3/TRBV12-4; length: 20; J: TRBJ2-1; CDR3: CASSLTRGLAGGGPYNEQFF; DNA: TGTGCCAGCAGCCTTACCCGGGGACTAGCGGGAGGTGGCCCCTACAATGAGCAGTTCTTC
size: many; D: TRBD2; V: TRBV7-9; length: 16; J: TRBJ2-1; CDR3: CASRYHPGGPYNEQFF; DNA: TGTGCCAGCAGGTACCATCCGGGGGGTCCATACAATGAGCAGTTCTTC
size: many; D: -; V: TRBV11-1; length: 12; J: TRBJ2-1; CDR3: CAIGDWNNEQFF; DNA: TGTGCCATCGGGGACTGGAACAATGAGCAGTTCTTC
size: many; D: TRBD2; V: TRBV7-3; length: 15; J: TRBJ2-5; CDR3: CASSSQPGTSETQYF; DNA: TGTGCCAGCAGCTCCCAGCCCGGGACTAGTGAGACCCAGTACTTC
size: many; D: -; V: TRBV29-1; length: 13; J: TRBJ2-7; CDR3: CSVEGGPFYEQYF; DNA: TGCAGCGTTGAAGGAGGGCCCTTCTACGAGCAGTACTTC
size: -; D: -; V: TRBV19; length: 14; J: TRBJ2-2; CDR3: CASRSPGGTGELFF; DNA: TGTGCCAGTAGGTCTCCCGGAGGCACCGGGGAGCTGTTTTTT
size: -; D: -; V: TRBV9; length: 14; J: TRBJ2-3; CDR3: CASRARGSTDTQYF; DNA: TGTGCCAGCAGGGCTCGAGGGAGCACAGATACGCAGTATTTT
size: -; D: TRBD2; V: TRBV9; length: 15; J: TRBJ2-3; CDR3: CASSLTSDRTDTQYF; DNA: TGTGCCAGCAGCCTCACTAGCGATAGGACAGATACGCAGTATTTT
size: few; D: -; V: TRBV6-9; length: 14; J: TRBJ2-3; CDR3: CASSYGDATDTQYF; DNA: TGTGCCAGCAGTTACGGGGACGCTACAGATACGCAGTATTTT
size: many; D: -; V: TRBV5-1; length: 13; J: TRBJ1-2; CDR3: CASSREGSNGYTF; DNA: TGCGCCAGCAGCCGGGAAGGGTCGAATGGCTACACCTTC
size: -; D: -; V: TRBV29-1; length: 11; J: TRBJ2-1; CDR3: CSVDSGHEQFF; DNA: TGCAGCGTCGACAGCGGCCATGAGCAGTTCTTC
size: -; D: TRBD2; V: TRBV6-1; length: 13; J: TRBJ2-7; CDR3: CASSDSGSYEQYF; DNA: TGTGCCAGCAGTGATAGCGGGTCCTACGAGCAGTACTTC
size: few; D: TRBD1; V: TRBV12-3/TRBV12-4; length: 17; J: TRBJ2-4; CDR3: CASSPDPAGQDGNIQYF; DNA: TGTGCCAGCAGTCCAGATCCCGCGGGACAGGATGGAAACATTCAGTACTTC
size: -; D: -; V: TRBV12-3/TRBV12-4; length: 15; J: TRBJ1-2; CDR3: CASSFHGGPGDGYTF; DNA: TGTGCCAGCAGTTTCCATGGGGGGCCAGGTGATGGCTACACCTTC
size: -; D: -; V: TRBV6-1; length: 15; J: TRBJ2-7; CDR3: CASSSNRQSSYEQYF; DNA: TGTGCCAGCAGTTCAAATCGACAGAGCTCCTACGAGCAGTACTTC